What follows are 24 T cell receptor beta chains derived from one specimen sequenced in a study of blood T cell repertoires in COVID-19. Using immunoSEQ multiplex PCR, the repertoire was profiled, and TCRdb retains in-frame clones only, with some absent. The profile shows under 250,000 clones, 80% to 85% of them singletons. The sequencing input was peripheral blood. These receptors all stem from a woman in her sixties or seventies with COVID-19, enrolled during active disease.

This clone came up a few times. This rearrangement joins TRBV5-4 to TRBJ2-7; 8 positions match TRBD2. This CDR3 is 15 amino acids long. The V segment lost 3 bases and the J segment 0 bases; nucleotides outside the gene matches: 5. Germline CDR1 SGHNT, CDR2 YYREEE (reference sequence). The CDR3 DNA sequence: TGTGCCAGCAGCTCACCGGGACTAGGCTCCTACGAGCAGTACTTC. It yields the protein CASSSPGLGSYEQYF.

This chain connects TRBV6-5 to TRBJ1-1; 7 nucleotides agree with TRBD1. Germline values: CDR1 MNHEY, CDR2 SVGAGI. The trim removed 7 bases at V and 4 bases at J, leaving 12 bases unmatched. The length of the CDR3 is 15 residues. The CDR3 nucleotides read TGTGCCAGCAAATCCGACAGGGAAAGGGGCACTGAAGCTTTCTTT. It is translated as CASKSDRERGTEAFF.

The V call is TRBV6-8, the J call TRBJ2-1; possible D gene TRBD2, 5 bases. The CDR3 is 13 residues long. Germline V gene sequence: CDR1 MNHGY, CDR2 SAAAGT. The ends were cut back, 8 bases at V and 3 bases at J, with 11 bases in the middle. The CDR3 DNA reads TGTGCCAGCCCCCGGGAAAACTACAATGAGCAGTTCTTC. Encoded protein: CASPRENYNEQFF.

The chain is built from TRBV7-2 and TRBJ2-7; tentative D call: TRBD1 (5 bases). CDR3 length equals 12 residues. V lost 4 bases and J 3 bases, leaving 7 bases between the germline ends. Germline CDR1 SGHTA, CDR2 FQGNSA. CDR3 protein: CASSWQGYEQYF. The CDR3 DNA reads TGTGCCAGCAGCTGGCAGGGCTACGAGCAGTACTTC. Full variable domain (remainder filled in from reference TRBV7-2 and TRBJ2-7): GAGVSQSPSNKVTEKGKDVELRCDPISGHTALYWYRQSLGQGLEFLIYFQGNSAPDKSGLPSDRFSAERTGGSVSTLTIQRTQQEDSAVYLCASSWQGYEQYFGPGTRLTVT.

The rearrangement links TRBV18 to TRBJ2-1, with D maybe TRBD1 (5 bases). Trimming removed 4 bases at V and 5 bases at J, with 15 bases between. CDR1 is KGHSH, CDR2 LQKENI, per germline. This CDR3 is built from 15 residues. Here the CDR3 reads CASSLRQSFDNEQFF. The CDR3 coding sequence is TGTGCCAGCTCACTTCGACAGAGCTTCGACAATGAGCAGTTCTTC.

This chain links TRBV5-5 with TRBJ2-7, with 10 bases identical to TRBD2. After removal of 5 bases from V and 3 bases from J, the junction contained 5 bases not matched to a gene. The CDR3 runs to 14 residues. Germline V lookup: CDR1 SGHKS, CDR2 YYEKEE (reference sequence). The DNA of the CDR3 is TGTGCCAGCAGTCTAGCGGGAGTCGGCTACGAGCAGTACTTC. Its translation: CASSLAGVGYEQYF.

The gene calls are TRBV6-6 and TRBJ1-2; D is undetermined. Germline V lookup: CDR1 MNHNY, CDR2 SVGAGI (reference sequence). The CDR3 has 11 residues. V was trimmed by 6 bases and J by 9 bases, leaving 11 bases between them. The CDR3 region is CASSLSGSYTF. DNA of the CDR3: TGTGCCAGCAGCCTCAGCGGGAGCTACACCTTC.

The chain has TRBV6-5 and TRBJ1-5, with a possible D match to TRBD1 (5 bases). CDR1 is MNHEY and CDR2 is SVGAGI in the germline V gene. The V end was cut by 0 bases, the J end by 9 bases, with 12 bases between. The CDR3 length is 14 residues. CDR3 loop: CASSYSGQGVPQHF. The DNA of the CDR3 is TGTGCCAGCAGTTACTCTGGACAAGGGGTGCCCCAGCATTTT.

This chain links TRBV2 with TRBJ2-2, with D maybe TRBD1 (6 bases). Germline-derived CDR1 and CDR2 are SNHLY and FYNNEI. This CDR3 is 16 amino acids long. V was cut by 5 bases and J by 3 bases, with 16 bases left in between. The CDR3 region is CASSFAGTQYTGELFF. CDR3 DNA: TGTGCCAGCAGTTTTGCCGGGACACAATACACCGGGGAGCTGTTTTTT.

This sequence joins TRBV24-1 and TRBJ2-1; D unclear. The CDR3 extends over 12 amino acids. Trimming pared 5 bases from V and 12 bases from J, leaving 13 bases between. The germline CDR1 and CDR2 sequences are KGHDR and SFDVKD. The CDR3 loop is CATSVSRGGQFF. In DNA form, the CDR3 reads TGTGCCACCAGTGTGAGCCGCGGTGGGCAGTTCTTC.

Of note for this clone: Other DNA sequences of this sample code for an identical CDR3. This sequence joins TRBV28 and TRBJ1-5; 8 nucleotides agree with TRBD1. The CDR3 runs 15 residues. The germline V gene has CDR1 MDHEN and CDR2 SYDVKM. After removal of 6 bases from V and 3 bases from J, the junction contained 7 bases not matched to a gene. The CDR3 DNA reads TGTGCCAGCAGCCGAACAGGGGGATCCAATCAGCCCCAGCATTTT. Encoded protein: CASSRTGGSNQPQHF.

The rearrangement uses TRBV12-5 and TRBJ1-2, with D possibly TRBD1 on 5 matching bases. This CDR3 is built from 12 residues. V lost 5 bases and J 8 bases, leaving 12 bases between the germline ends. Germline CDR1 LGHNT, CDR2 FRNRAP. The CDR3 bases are TGTGCTAGTGGTCTGGGACCCAGGGGCTACACCTTC. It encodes CASGLGPRGYTF.

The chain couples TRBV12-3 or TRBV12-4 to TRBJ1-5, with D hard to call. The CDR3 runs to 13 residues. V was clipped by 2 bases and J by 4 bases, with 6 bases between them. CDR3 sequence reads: CASSLFSNQPQHF. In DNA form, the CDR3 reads TGTGCCAGCAGTTTATTTTCGAATCAGCCCCAGCATTTT.

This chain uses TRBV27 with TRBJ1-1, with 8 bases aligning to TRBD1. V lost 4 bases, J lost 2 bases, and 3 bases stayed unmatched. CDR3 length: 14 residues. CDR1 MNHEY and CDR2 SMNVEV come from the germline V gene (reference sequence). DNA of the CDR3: TGTGCCAGCAGTTCCGACAGGGGTAACACTGAAGCTTTCTTT. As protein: CASSSDRGNTEAFF.

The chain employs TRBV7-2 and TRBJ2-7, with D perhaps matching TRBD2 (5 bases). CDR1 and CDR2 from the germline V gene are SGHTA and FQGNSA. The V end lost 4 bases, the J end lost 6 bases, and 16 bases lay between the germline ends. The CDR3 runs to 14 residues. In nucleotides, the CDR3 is TGTGCCAGCAGCTCAGGTACCGTCCGGGGCGAGCAGTACTTC. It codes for CASSSGTVRGEQYF.

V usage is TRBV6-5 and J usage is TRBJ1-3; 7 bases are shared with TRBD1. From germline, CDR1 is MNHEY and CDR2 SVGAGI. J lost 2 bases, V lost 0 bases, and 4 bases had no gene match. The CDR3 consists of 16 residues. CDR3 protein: CASSYSGQSAGNTIYF. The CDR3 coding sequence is TGTGCCAGCAGTTACTCGGGACAGTCAGCTGGAAACACCATATATTTT.

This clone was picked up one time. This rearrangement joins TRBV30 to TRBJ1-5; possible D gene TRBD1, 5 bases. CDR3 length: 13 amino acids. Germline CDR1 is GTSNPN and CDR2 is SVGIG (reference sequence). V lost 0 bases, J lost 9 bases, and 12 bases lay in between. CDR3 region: CAWSVSGGGPQHF. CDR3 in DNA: TGTGCCTGGAGTGTGAGCGGGGGAGGGCCCCAGCATTTT.

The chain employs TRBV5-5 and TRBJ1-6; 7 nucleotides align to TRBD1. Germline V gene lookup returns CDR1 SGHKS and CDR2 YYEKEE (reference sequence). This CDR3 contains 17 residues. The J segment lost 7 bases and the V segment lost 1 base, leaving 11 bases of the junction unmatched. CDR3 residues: CASSLFSDRERNSPLHF. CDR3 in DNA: TGTGCCAGCAGCTTGTTCTCCGACAGGGAGAGGAATTCACCCCTCCACTTT. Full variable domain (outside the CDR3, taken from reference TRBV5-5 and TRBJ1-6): DAGVTQSPTHLIKTRGQQVTLRCSPISGHKSVSWYQQVLGQGPQFIFQYYEKEERGRGNFPDRFSARQFPNYSSELNVNALLLGDSALYLCASSLFSDRERNSPLHFGNGTRLTVT.

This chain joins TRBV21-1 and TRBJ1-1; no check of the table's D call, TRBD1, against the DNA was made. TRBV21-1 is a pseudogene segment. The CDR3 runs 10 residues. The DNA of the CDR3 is TGTGCCAGCCCCGGGGACAAAGCTTTCTTT. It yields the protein CASPGDKAFF.

The CDR3 sequence: CASSPLGDFLSGNTIYF. The CDR3 DNA reads as TGTGCCAGCTCACCCCTCGGTGACTTCCTCTCTGGAAACACCATATATTTT. The rearrangement joins TRBV18 to TRBJ1-3; D call uncertain. Germline-derived CDR1 and CDR2 are KGHSH and LQKENI. Trimming removed 3 bases from V and 0 bases from J, with 15 bases in between. The CDR3 extends over 17 amino acids.

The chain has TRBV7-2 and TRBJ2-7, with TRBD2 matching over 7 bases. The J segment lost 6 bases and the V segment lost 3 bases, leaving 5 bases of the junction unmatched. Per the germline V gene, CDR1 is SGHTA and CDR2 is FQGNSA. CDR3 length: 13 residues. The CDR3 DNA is TGTGCCAGCAGCTTGGGAGGGATTGGCGAGCAGTACTTC. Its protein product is CASSLGGIGEQYF.

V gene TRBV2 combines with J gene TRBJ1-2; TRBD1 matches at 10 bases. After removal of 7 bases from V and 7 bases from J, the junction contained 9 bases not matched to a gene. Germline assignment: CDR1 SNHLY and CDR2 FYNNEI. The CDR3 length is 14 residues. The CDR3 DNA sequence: TGTGCCAGCAATGGGTTGACAGGGGGCGGTGGCTACACCTTC. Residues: CASNGLTGGGGYTF.

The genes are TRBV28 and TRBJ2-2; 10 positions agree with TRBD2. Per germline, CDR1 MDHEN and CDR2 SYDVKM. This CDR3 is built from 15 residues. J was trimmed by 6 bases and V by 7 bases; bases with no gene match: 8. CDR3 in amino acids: CASIPSGSGPGELFF. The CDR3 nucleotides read TGTGCCAGCATTCCTAGCGGGAGTGGCCCCGGGGAGCTGTTTTTT.

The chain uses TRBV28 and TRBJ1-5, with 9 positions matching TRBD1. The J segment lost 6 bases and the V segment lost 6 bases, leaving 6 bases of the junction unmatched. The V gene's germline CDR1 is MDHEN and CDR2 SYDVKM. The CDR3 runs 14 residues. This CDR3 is CASRPGQGGQPQHF. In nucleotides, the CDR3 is TGTGCCAGCAGGCCGGGACAGGGCGGTCAGCCCCAGCATTTT.